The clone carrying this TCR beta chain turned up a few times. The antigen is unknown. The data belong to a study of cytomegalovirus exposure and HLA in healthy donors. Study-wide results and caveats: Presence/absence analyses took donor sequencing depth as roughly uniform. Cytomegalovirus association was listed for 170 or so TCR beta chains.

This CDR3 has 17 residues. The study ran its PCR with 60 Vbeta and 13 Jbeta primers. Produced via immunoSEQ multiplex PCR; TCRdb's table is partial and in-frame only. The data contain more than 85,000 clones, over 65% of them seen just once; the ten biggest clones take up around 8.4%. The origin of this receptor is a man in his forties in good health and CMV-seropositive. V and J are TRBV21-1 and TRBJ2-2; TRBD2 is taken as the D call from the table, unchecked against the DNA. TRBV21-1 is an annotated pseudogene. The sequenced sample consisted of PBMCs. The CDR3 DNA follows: TGTGCCAGCAGCCTTCATCTTCCCGCGGGGGGGCCCGGGGAGCTGTTTTTT. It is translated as CASSLHLPAGGPGELFF.